This T cell receptor (beta chain) appears in the sequencing data of a study of blood T cell repertoires in COVID-19 (dated by TCRdb to 2019 to 2021). Concerning the study at large: The collaborator samples originated in the United States, Italy and Spain and spanned the acute and convalescent phases of COVID-19. Nearly every sample came with metadata listing a de-identified subject ID, COVID-19 status, age in years and sex. The prospective study material was composed of cDNA or gDNA derived from T cells, B-cell-depleted T cells, or PBMCs. The samples were drawn from two sources: the first 160 participants of the ongoing ImmuneRACE study, and 950 to 1,500 subjects contributed by 6 global collaborators. Subjects who had been exposed to COVID-19, were actively infected with it, or had recovered from it provided the deeply sampled blood TCRbeta repertoires that made up the dataset. Where available, HLA class I and class II types were taken from metadata supplied by the sample provider and were not determined by assay-based typing. The repertoires were released in a freely available public database meant as a resource for research on the immune response to SARS-CoV-2.

TCRbeta CDR3 regions were amplified from genomic DNA using the immunoSEQ Assay, a bias-controlled multiplex PCR. In the paper's pipeline: Nucleated cell counts per sample were estimated from amplification of reference gene primers within the assay. Sequence reads were collapsed and filtered to measure the absolute abundance of every unique TCRbeta CDR3 rearrangement. For each sample, productive Simpson clonality was calculated by taking the square root of Simpson's diversity index across productive rearrangements. This immuneACCESS table, as held by TCRdb, lists in-frame sequences with V and J called but not all clones. Of the missing ones, under half trace to an unresolved V gene in checked studies; the others have no known cause. The D gene and trimming were derived from the DNA, and the V and J assignments and clone size from that table. This sample comprises about 65,000 clones, around nine tenths of them detected only once. The ten largest make up around 1.3% of the sample.

The investigation overall reported the following: The quantity of clinical and demographic metadata differed by source and by participant and was supplied without curation.

Comments on this clone: Its recognized antigen is unknown. One base away there is no much larger clone; base qualities are not given.

Each collaborating institution followed its own protocols to collect whole blood in K2EDTA tubes. Collaborator samples were shipped for TCRbeta analysis as frozen whole blood, isolated PBMCs, or DNA extracted from either sample type. The sample consisted of peripheral blood. This clonotype was obtained from a man between 60 and 75 years old with acute or convalescent COVID-19.

The DNA is as follows: TGCGCCAGCGCCACACCGGGACAGGGGGTGGGCTACACCTTC. Its product reads: CASATPGQGVGYTF. The chain is assembled from TRBV4-1 and TRBJ1-2; TRBD1 agrees with 11 junctional bases. The germline V end is reduced by 8 bases and the J end by 8 bases; junction bases left unmatched: 10. From a lookup of the germline V gene, CDR1 and CDR2 are MGHRA and YSYEKL. The CDR3 measures 14 amino acids from cysteine to phenylalanine. Solely the CDR3 DNA is kept, with 42 bases framed from the first base.